The 30 T cell receptor beta chains given below trace back to one sample, sequenced in a study of CD8 T cells in ankylosing spondylitis. TCRdb reanalysed the 5' RACE reads using MiXCR and keeps one entry per CDR3 protein. The sample comprises roughly 130,000 distinct CDR3 sequences, around 7% of which are singletons, and more than 10% rests with the top ten. Sequenced sample: blood, either unsorted or a sorted T cell fraction (not recorded which). Receptor source: a male donor with ankylosing spondylitis or in good health (not recorded which).

This clonotype was recorded at least ten times. The chain uses TRBV30 and TRBJ1-2; possibly TRBD1 for D (6 bases). Germline V gives CDR1 GTSNPN, CDR2 SVGIG (reference sequence). This CDR3 has 14 residues. Between the trimmed V and J ends, which lost 0 bases and 8 bases, there was a span of 16 bases. CDR3 protein: CAWSVGGSASGYTF. CDR3 in DNA: TGTGCCTGGAGTGTCGGGGGCTCGGCTTCGGGCTACACCTTC.

This clonotype was counted many times. This chain uses TRBV6-2 or TRBV6-3 with TRBJ2-7; no firm D call. The CDR3 extends over 13 amino acids. From germline, CDR1 is MNHEY and CDR2 SVGEGT. Trimming shortened V by 6 bases and J by 2 bases, and 11 bases separated the two germline ends. DNA of the CDR3: TGTGCCAGCAGGGTCCGATTTCCCTACGAGCAGTACTTC. It yields the protein CASRVRFPYEQYF.

This clonotype came up many times. The rearrangement joins TRBV30 to TRBJ2-5; no clear D gene. The CDR3 is 13 residues long. V lost 5 bases and J lost 3, with 13 bases in between. The germline V gene encodes CDR1 GTSNPN and CDR2 SVGIG (reference sequence). CDR3 residues: CAWAAHFEETQYF. CDR3 bases: TGTGCCTGGGCCGCCCACTTTGAAGAGACCCAGTACTTC.

The chain has TRBV20-1 and TRBJ2-1; TRBD1 matches 8 bases. There are 15 residues in the CDR3. Germline V gene data show CDR1 as DFQATT and CDR2 as SNEGSKA (reference sequence). Losses at the gene ends were 3 bases for V and 4 bases for J; bases not matched to a gene: 8. The CDR3 coding sequence is TGCAGTGCTAGGGAACCGGGACAGGAATACAATGAGCAGTTCTTC. Protein product: CSAREPGQEYNEQFF.

Many counts were recorded for this clonotype. The chain is built from TRBV10-3 and TRBJ1-2, with 9 bases aligning to TRBD1. Germline trimming cut 3 bases from V and 2 bases from J; bases unmatched to any gene: 1. The CDR3 contains 14 residues. The V gene's germline CDR1 is ENHRY and CDR2 SYGVKD. CDR3 DNA sequence: TGTGCCATCAGTGAAGGGACAGGGAACTATGGCTACACCTTC. Amino acid sequence: CAISEGTGNYGYTF.

This clonotype was picked up many times. The chain combines TRBV6-5 with TRBJ2-2; 8 nucleotides match TRBD1. The CDR3 runs 15 residues. With V trimmed by 1 base and J by 7 bases, 5 bases remained unmatched. In germline, CDR1 is MNHEY, CDR2 SVGAGI. The CDR3 bases are TGTGCCAGCAGTTACTTCCAGGGGGCTGGCGGGGAGCTGTTTTTT. The encoded protein is CASSYFQGAGGELFF.

This clonotype has ten or more counts. V and J are TRBV7-9 and TRBJ2-5; 9 bases line up with TRBD2. There are 15 residues in the CDR3. Germline CDR1 SEHNR, CDR2 FQNEAQ (reference sequence). V shed 6 bases and J 5 bases; nucleotides not matched to a gene: 10. CDR3 sequence: CASSSLAGRLETQYF. CDR3 sequence (DNA): TGTGCCAGCAGTTCTCTAGCGGGGAGGTTGGAGACCCAGTACTTC.

This clonotype was observed at least ten times. The chain uses TRBV12-3 or TRBV12-4 and TRBJ2-3, with 11 bases aligning to TRBD2. Unmatched junction bases numbered 5, after V lost 6 bases and J lost 0 bases. The CDR3 covers 16 residues. Here the CDR3 reads CASSSTSGGSTDTQYF. CDR3 DNA sequence: TGTGCCAGCAGCTCAACTAGCGGGGGTAGCACAGATACGCAGTATTTT.

This clonotype was seen repeatedly, ten times or more. The V and J genes are TRBV27 and TRBJ1-6; TRBD1 agrees at 8 bases. The CDR3 has 13 amino acids. Unmatched junction bases numbered 7, after V lost 6 bases and J lost 12 bases. Germline lookup yields CDR1 MNHEY and CDR2 SMNVEV (reference sequence). For the CDR3, the DNA is TGTGCCAGCAGACTTACAGGGGGTGAACCCCTCCACTTT. Residues: CASRLTGGEPLHF.

V usage is TRBV5-1 and J usage is TRBJ2-1, with D uncertain. This CDR3 has 14 amino acids. V lost 0 bases to trimming and J lost 3 bases, with 7 bases between them. Per germline, CDR1 SGHRS and CDR2 YFSETQ. For the CDR3, the DNA is TGCGCCAGCAGCTTGGTCGTGGACTACAATGAGCAGTTCTTC. It encodes CASSLVVDYNEQFF.

There are a few counts of this clonotype. The chain links TRBV12-3 or TRBV12-4 to TRBJ1-1; D is ambiguous. The CDR3 is made up of 12 amino acids. Trimming removed 6 bases from V and 11 bases from J, with 16 bases in between. The CDR3 bases are TGTGCCAGCAGGCTAGATCCGGCGGGTGCTTTCTTT. This encodes CASRLDPAGAFF.

This clonotype has at least ten counts. The V call is TRBV28, the J call TRBJ1-3, with D maybe TRBD1 (5 bases). V shed 6 bases and J shed 1 base, with 16 bases lying between them. This CDR3 contains 16 residues. Germline CDR1 and CDR2: MDHEN and SYDVKM. Written as DNA, the CDR3 is TGTGCCAGCAGGATCAACGCAGGGCCATCTGGAAACACCATATATTTT. Residues: CASRINAGPSGNTIYF.

In this sample, this clonotype turned up many times. V usage is TRBV5-1 and J usage is TRBJ2-3, with a possible D match to TRBD2 (6 bases). There are 17 residues in the CDR3. Trimming cost V 0 bases and J 1 base, with 15 bases left between them. CDR1 is SGHRS and CDR2 is YFSETQ in the germline V gene. The CDR3 protein is CASSLGDLALGTDTQYF. The CDR3 DNA reads TGCGCCAGCAGCTTGGGGGATCTAGCGCTGGGCACAGATACGCAGTATTTT.

This clonotype has a count of ten or more. J is TRBJ1-2 and V is TRBV20-1; D is uncertain. CDR3 size: 12 residues. The V end lost 6 bases, the J end lost 5 bases, and 13 bases lay between the germline ends. Per the germline V gene, CDR1 is DFQATT and CDR2 is SNEGSKA (reference sequence). DNA of the CDR3: TGCAGTGCCCACCGGACGGCTTATGGCTACACCTTC. The encoded protein is CSAHRTAYGYTF.

In this sample, this clonotype turned up many times. The chain links TRBV12-3 or TRBV12-4 to TRBJ2-7; TRBD2 is a possible D gene (5 bases). This CDR3 comprises 14 residues. V lost 5 bases, J lost 7 bases, and 18 bases lay in between. CDR3 sequence reads: CASSPPLDWAEQYF. The CDR3 nucleotides are TGTGCCAGCAGTCCCCCCCTGGACTGGGCGGAGCAGTACTTC.

This clonotype was seen many times. One junction end disagrees with the germline gene, perhaps due to a read error. The chain is built from TRBV5-1 and TRBJ2-2; no definite D call. In germline, CDR1 is SGHRS, CDR2 YFSETQ. The CDR3 contains 14 residues. Here the CDR3 DNA reads TGCGCCAGCAGTTTGGGGTCCGGGCCATGGGAGCTGTTTTTT. This gives the protein CASSLGSGPWELFF.

In this sample, this clonotype turned up many times. V gene TRBV29-1 combines with J gene TRBJ1-2; D is ambiguous. The CDR3 contains 11 residues. Trimming took off 7 bases at V and 7 bases at J, with 13 bases between the two ends. Germline V gene sequence: CDR1 SQVTM, CDR2 ANQGSEA. CDR3 in amino acids: CSAVGESGYTF. CDR3 bases: TGCAGCGCCGTTGGAGAGAGTGGCTACACCTTC.

This clonotype was found many times. The rearrangement uses TRBV9 and TRBJ2-3, with D maybe TRBD2 (5 bases). V lost 0 bases and J 4 bases, leaving 12 bases between the germline ends. CDR3 length: 15 residues. The germline V gene has CDR1 SGDLS and CDR2 YYNGEE. CDR3 coding DNA: TGTGCCAGCAGCGTAGGCTTCGGGGTCCCAGATACGCAGTATTTT. It is translated as CASSVGFGVPDTQYF.

This clonotype was observed many times. This chain connects TRBV6-4 to TRBJ2-3; 11 nucleotides agree with TRBD1. Germline assignment: CDR1 MRHNA and CDR2 SNTAGT. V shed 0 bases, J shed 2 bases, and the junction held 7 bases outside the gene matches. The CDR3 has 18 amino acids. The CDR3 loop reads CASSDSPGQGGHTDTQYF. The DNA of the CDR3 is TGTGCCAGCAGTGACTCCCCGGGACAGGGGGGACACACAGATACGCAGTATTTT.

This clonotype was recorded at least ten times. An end of the junction does not agree with germline; a read error may underlie this. The chain carries TRBV29-1 and TRBJ2-5; 8 positions match TRBD2. Per germline, CDR1 SQVTM and CDR2 ANQGSEA. The CDR3 extends over 14 amino acids. The chain's CDR3 is CSVATSGALETQYF. The CDR3 nucleotides read TGCAGCGTTGCAACTAGCGGAGCCCTGGAGACCCAGTACTTT.

The rearrangement links TRBV7-2 to TRBJ1-3, with 8 bases that match TRBD1. Germline trimming cut 6 bases from V and 0 bases from J; bases unmatched to any gene: 7. CDR3 size: 16 residues. The V gene's germline CDR1 is SGHTA and CDR2 FQGNSA. The CDR3 loop reads CASSKPTGGSGNTIYF. The DNA of the CDR3 is TGTGCCAGCAGTAAACCCACAGGGGGCTCTGGAAACACCATATATTTT. Full variable domain (missing parts from reference TRBV7-2 and TRBJ1-3): GAGVSQSPSNKVTEKGKDVELRCDPISGHTALYWYRQSLGQGLEFLIYFQGNSAPDKSGLPSDRFSAERTGGSVSTLTIQRTQQEDSAVYLCASSKPTGGSGNTIYFGEGSWLTVV.

This clonotype was found many times. This rearrangement joins TRBV7-2 to TRBJ2-3, with D hard to call. Trimming removed 1 base from V and 9 bases from J, with 20 bases in between. Germline loops: CDR1 SGHTA, CDR2 FQGNSA. CDR3 length equals 16 residues. CDR3 DNA sequence: TGTGCCAGCAGCTTAGGGGAACGGGTCCCGCTTGACACGCAGTATTTT. This translates into CASSLGERVPLDTQYF. The variable domain in full, completed from reference TRBV7-2 and TRBJ2-3, reads GAGVSQSPSNKVTEKGKDVELRCDPISGHTALYWYRQSLGQGLEFLIYFQGNSAPDKSGLPSDRFSAERTGGSVSTLTIQRTQQEDSAVYLCASSLGERVPLDTQYFGPGTRLTVL.

The J gene is TRBJ1-1, the V gene TRBV25-1; D is undetermined. The CDR3 sequence is 13 residues long. The germline gives CDR1 MGHDK, CDR2 SYGVNS. Deletions cut 7 bases from V and 4 bases from J, with 13 bases between. In DNA form, the CDR3 reads TGTGCCAGCATTGGGTCCTTTGGCACTGAAGCTTTCTTT. Amino acid sequence: CASIGSFGTEAFF.

This clonotype has ten or more counts. V is TRBV20-1 and J is TRBJ1-4; 9 bases fit TRBD1. Trimming cost V 5 bases and J 6 bases; bases outside gene matches: 7. Germline CDR1 is DFQATT and CDR2 is SNEGSKA (reference sequence). CDR3 length: 14 residues. The CDR3 region has the DNA TGCAGTGCTCGATCGGGACAGGGAGATGAAAAACTGTTTTTT. Encoded protein: CSARSGQGDEKLFF.

This clonotype was recorded at least ten times. This chain links TRBV6-1 with TRBJ2-5; D is tentatively TRBD1 or TRBD2 (5 bases each). V was clipped by 5 bases and J by 1 base, with 14 bases between them. The germline V gene encodes CDR1 MNHNS and CDR2 SASEGT. The CDR3 is 15 amino acids. The CDR3 protein is CASSPRDVSQETQYF. The CDR3 coding sequence is TGTGCCAGCAGTCCACGGGACGTAAGCCAAGAGACCCAGTACTTC.

This clonotype was recorded at least ten times. This chain links TRBV7-2 with TRBJ2-3; TRBD2 matches 10 bases. Germline CDR1 reads SGHTA; CDR2 reads FQGNSA. CDR3 length equals 16 residues. Trimming cost V 3 bases and J 2 bases; bases outside gene matches: 5. The CDR3 nucleotides are TGTGCCAGCAGCTTTTGGACTAGCGGCAACACAGATACGCAGTATTTT. Translating it yields CASSFWTSGNTDTQYF.

At least ten counts were recorded for this clonotype. The chain couples TRBV5-1 to TRBJ2-2, with 11 bases aligning to TRBD1. The trim removed 4 bases at V and 4 bases at J, leaving 3 bases unmatched. Per the germline V gene, CDR1 is SGHRS and CDR2 is YFSETQ. The CDR3 has 15 residues. In nucleotides, the CDR3 is TGCGCCAGCAGCCCGGACAGGGGGCTCACCGGGGAGCTGTTTTTT. Translated: CASSPDRGLTGELFF.

The table lists this clonotype with many counts. The chain couples TRBV20-1 to TRBJ2-2; tentatively, D is TRBD2 (6 bases). Trimming shortened V by 5 bases and J by 3 bases, and 16 bases separated the two germline ends. Germline V gene lookup returns CDR1 DFQATT and CDR2 SNEGSKA (reference sequence). The CDR3 covers 15 residues. DNA for the CDR3: TGCAGTGCTCCCAGGTTCGGGAGCGACACCGGGGAGCTGTTTTTT. Encoded protein: CSAPRFGSDTGELFF.

This clonotype was counted at least ten times. V usage is TRBV5-1 and J usage is TRBJ2-2; 7 bases are a match to TRBD1. CDR3 size: 13 residues. The V and J ends lost 4 bases and 7 bases, in that order; junction bases with no gene match: 4. The germline V gene encodes CDR1 SGHRS and CDR2 YFSETQ. DNA of the CDR3: TGCGCCAGCAGCGACAGGGTCCACGGGGAGCTGTTTTTT. Translated: CASSDRVHGELFF.

This clonotype showed up many times. The chain has TRBV7-2 and TRBJ2-1; D gene ambiguous. Germline values: CDR1 SGHTA, CDR2 FQGNSA. Trimming pared 4 bases from V and 11 bases from J, leaving 9 bases between. CDR3 length equals 11 residues. The CDR3 sequence is CASSSGGQQFF. CDR3 coding DNA: TGTGCCAGCAGCTCGGGTGGTCAGCAGTTCTTC.